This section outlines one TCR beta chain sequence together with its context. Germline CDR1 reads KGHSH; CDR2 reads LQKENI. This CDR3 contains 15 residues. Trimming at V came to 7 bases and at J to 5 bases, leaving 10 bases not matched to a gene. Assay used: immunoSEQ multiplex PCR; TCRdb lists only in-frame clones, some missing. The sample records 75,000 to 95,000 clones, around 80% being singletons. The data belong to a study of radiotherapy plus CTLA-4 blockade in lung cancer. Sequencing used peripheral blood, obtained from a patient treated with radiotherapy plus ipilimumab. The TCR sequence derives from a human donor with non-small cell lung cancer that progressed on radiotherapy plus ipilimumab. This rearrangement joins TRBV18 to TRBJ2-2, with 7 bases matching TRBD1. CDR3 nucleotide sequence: TGTGCCAGCTTAGGGGGCCAGCGAGGAACCGGGGAGCTGTTTTTT. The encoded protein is CASLGGQRGTGELFF. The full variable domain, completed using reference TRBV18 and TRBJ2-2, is NAGVMQNPRHLVRRRGQEARLRCSPMKGHSHVYWYRQLPEEGLKFMVYLQKENIIDESGMPKERFSAEFPKEGPSILRIQQVVRGDSAAYFCASLGGQRGTGELFFGEGSRLTVL.